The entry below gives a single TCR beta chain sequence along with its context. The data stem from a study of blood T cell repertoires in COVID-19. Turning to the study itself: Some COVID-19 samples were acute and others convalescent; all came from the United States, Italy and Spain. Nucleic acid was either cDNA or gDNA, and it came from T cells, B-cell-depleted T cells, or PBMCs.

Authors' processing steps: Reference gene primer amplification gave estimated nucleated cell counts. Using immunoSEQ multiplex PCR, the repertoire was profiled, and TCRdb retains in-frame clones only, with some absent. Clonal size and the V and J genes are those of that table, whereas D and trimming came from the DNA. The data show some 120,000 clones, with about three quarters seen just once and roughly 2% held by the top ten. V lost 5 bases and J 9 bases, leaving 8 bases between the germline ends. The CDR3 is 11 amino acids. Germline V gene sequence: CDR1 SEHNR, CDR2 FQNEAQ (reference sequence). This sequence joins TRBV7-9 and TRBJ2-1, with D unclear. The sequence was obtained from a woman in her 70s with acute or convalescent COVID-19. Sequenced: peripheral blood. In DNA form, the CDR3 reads TGTGCCAGCAGCCCCCACGGTGAGCAGTTCTTC. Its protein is CASSPHGEQFF.